The next 21 T cell receptor beta chains were all read from a single sample in a study of HIV-infected children after antiretroviral therapy interruption. A 3' RACE protocol on RNA, with unique molecular identifiers, produced the TCR library. TCRdb reprocessed the 3' RACE reads with MiXCR, giving one entry per CDR3 protein. Among about 86,000 distinct CDR3 sequences listed, approximately 6.9% were seen once. Sample treatment: PENTA 11 planned treatment interruption arm or continuous ART arm. Here the sequenced sample was CD45RA+ CD4+ T cells from PBMCs, pooled from several time points, taken from a donor given antiretroviral therapy, either interrupted or continuous. The subset: naive CD4+ CD45RA+ CD45RO- T cells. Receptors were obtained from a pool of human donors with HIV.

This clonotype was recorded many times. The chain carries TRBV20-1 and TRBJ2-7; D remains ambiguous. Germline CDR1 is DFQATT and CDR2 is SNEGSKA (reference sequence). Trimming took off 3 bases at V and 6 bases at J, with 6 bases between the two ends. The CDR3 contains 10 residues. CDR3 sequence reads: CSASLSEQYF. CDR3 nucleotide sequence: TGCAGTGCTAGTCTATCCGAGCAGTACTTC.

Many counts were recorded for this clonotype. This chain links TRBV30 with TRBJ1-2; no definite D call. Trimming pared 0 bases from V and 3 bases from J, leaving 11 bases between. The CDR3 extends over 14 amino acids. CDR1 GTSNPN and CDR2 SVGIG come from the germline V gene (reference sequence). CDR3 residues: CAWSVHPSDYGYTF. The CDR3 bases are TGTGCCTGGAGTGTACACCCGTCGGACTATGGCTACACCTTC.

This clonotype was seen ten or more times. The rearrangement joins TRBV6-1 to TRBJ1-2; D is possibly TRBD1 (5 bases). The CDR3 length is 13 residues. V lost 4 bases, J lost 4 bases, and 10 bases lay in between. CDR1 is MNHNS and CDR2 is SASEGT in the germline V gene. CDR3 in DNA: TGTGCCAGCAGTGGGCAGGGCCGCTATGGCTACACCTTC. Its translation is CASSGQGRYGYTF.

This clonotype was counted ten times or more. CDR3 bases: TGCAGTGCTAGTTCCACCGAGGGACGGAAATCCTACGAGCAGTACTTC. The encoded protein is CSASSTEGRKSYEQYF. V gene TRBV20-1 combines with J gene TRBJ2-7, with D perhaps being TRBD1 or TRBD2 (5 bases each). The CDR3 runs to 16 residues. Germline V gene data show CDR1 as DFQATT and CDR2 as SNEGSKA (reference sequence). V was cut by 3 bases and J by 1 base, with 19 bases left in between.

The sample holds many counts of this clonotype. The chain is built from TRBV7-2 and TRBJ2-1, with D tentatively TRBD2 (5 bases). From germline, CDR1 is SGHTA and CDR2 FQGNSA. CDR3 length equals 15 residues. Trimming shortened V by 1 base and J by 2 bases, and 9 bases separated the two germline ends. Here the CDR3 reads CASSLDRGTYNEQFF. The CDR3 DNA reads as TGTGCCAGCAGCTTAGACCGAGGGACCTACAATGAGCAGTTCTTC.

This clonotype was seen ten or more times. The V call is TRBV11-2, the J call TRBJ1-5; no definite D call. Deletions cut 5 bases from V and 4 bases from J, with 18 bases between. CDR3 length: 16 amino acids. CDR1 SGHAT and CDR2 FQNNGV come from the germline V gene. CDR3 amino acids: CASSLGPLPLNQPQHF. The CDR3 DNA is TGTGCCAGCAGCCTCGGTCCTCTTCCCTTAAATCAGCCCCAGCATTTT.

The chain joins TRBV19 to TRBJ2-1; D might be TRBD2 (6 bases). This CDR3 is 15 amino acids long. Trimming pared 3 bases from V and 3 bases from J, leaving 12 bases between. The germline gives CDR1 LNHDA, CDR2 SQIVND (reference sequence). The CDR3 sequence: CASSIVAEVYNEQFF. The CDR3 DNA reads as TGTGCCAGTAGTATCGTAGCGGAGGTCTACAATGAGCAGTTCTTC.

This clonotype appeared many times. V is TRBV15 and J is TRBJ2-5; 10 bases line up with TRBD2. The CDR3 extends over 14 amino acids. CDR1 and CDR2 (germline): LNHNV, YYDKDF (reference sequence). V was pared by 1 base and J by 5 bases, with 1 base of the junction left unmatched. The CDR3 loop reads CATSRVSGRETQYF. CDR3 DNA sequence: TGTGCCACCAGCAGAGTTAGCGGGAGGGAGACCCAGTACTTC.

In its sample, this clonotype ranks as medium-sized. This chain joins TRBV30 and TRBJ2-7; D is unclear. The germline V gene encodes CDR1 GTSNPN and CDR2 SVGIG (reference sequence). This CDR3 is 13 amino acids long. Trimming took off 0 bases at V and 0 bases at J, with 6 bases between the two ends. The CDR3 DNA reads as TGTGCCTGGAGTGTGGCAGTCTCCTACGAGCAGTACTTC. Amino acids: CAWSVAVSYEQYF. The entire variable domain, with the rest obtained from reference TRBV30 and TRBJ2-7, is as follows: SQTIHQWPATLVQPVGSPLSLECTVEGTSNPNLYWYRQAAGRGLQLLFYSVGIGQISSEVPQNLSASRPQDRQFILSSKKLLLSDSGFYLCAWSVAVSYEQYFGPGTRLTVT.

There are many counts of this clonotype. The chain carries TRBV6-6 and TRBJ2-7, with TRBD2 matching 7 bases. The germline gives CDR1 MNHNY, CDR2 SVGAGI (reference sequence). The CDR3 length is 13 residues. V trimming: 5 bases; J trimming: 3 bases; junction bases outside the gene matches: 4. The CDR3: CASSLGLVYEQYF. In DNA, the CDR3 is TGTGCCAGCAGTCTCGGACTAGTCTACGAGCAGTACTTC.

This clonotype has ten or more counts. The V and J genes are TRBV15 and TRBJ2-3, with D uncertain. This CDR3 has 14 amino acids. The germline V gene encodes CDR1 LNHNV and CDR2 YYDKDF (reference sequence). Between the trimmed V and J ends, which lost 1 base and 2 bases, there was a span of 7 bases. CDR3 DNA sequence: TGTGCCACCAGCAGAGGAGGACCCACAGATACGCAGTATTTT. Protein product: CATSRGGPTDTQYF.

The sample holds a few counts of this clonotype. This chain joins TRBV12-3 or TRBV12-4 and TRBJ1-6, with unresolved D. This CDR3 region has 15 residues. V lost 3 bases and J lost 6, with 12 bases in between. The CDR3 is CASSFGGNTNSPLHF. The CDR3 nucleotides are TGTGCCAGCAGTTTCGGAGGGAACACTAATTCACCCCTCCACTTT.

This clonotype has ten or more counts. The chain uses TRBV7-3 and TRBJ2-3; D unclear. The V gene's germline CDR1 is SGHTA and CDR2 FQGTGA. The CDR3 covers 13 residues. Trimming removed 5 bases from V and 1 base from J, with 7 bases in between. Written as DNA, the CDR3 is TGTGCCAGCAGCGTAGGGCGCACAGATACGCAGTATTTT. The encoded protein is CASSVGRTDTQYF.

This clonotype was counted ten times or more. J is TRBJ2-7 and V is TRBV5-1, with D maybe TRBD1 (5 bases). The CDR3 is 12 residues long. Germline CDR1 SGHRS, CDR2 YFSETQ. The V and J ends lost 0 bases and 4 bases respectively, with 5 bases between them. The CDR3 DNA sequence: TGCGCCAGCAGCTTGGAGGGGTACGAGCAGTACTTC. It specifies CASSLEGYEQYF. Complete variable domain (other parts from reference TRBV5-1 and TRBJ2-7): KAGVTQTPRYLIKTRGQQVTLSCSPISGHRSVSWYQQTPGQGLQFLFEYFSETQRNKGNFPGRFSGRQFSNSRSEMNVSTLELGDSALYLCASSLEGYEQYFGPGTRLTVT.

The table lists this clonotype with many counts. The V and J genes are TRBV5-4 and TRBJ2-2; D call uncertain. The V end lost 1 base, the J end lost 0 bases, and 4 bases lay between the germline ends. Germline CDR1 reads SGHNT; CDR2 reads YYREEE (reference sequence). The CDR3 length is 14 residues. CDR3 amino acids: CASSLQTNTGELFF. DNA for the CDR3: TGTGCCAGCAGCTTGCAGACGAACACCGGGGAGCTGTTTTTT.

J is TRBJ2-2 and V is TRBV20-1; D might be TRBD1 (5 bases). In germline, CDR1 is DFQATT, CDR2 SNEGSKA (reference sequence). The CDR3 length is 16 residues. Between the trimmed V and J ends, which lost 5 bases and 5 bases, there was a span of 21 bases. CDR3 coding DNA: TGCAGTGCTGTGAATCCACAGGCCTCGAGGACCGGGGAGCTGTTTTTT. Translation gives CSAVNPQASRTGELFF.

This clonotype was recorded at least ten times. This CDR3 reads CASSFYAGSYEQYF. In DNA form, the CDR3 reads TGCGCCAGCAGCTTTTACGCAGGCTCCTACGAGCAGTACTTC. V and J are TRBV5-1 and TRBJ2-7; no clear D gene. Germline CDR1 is SGHRS and CDR2 is YFSETQ. V was pared by 2 bases and J by 0 bases, with 9 bases between. CDR3 size: 14 residues.

Points on this clonotype: A much larger clone is a single base away; this may be a read error. The chain employs TRBV2 and TRBJ1-2, with D unresolved. Germline V gene lookup returns CDR1 SNHLY and CDR2 FYNNEI. The CDR3 length is 14 residues. CDR3 protein: CVSIKMVANYGYTF. CDR3 nucleotide sequence: TGTGTCAGCATAAAGATGGTCGCTAACTATGGCTACACCTTC.

This clonotype was detected ten times or more. The rearrangement links TRBV7-2 to TRBJ1-2; 8 bases map to TRBD1. In germline, CDR1 is SGHTA, CDR2 FQGNSA. The CDR3 is made up of 16 amino acids. The trim removed 2 bases at V and 0 bases at J, leaving 5 bases unmatched. Here the CDR3 DNA reads TGTGCCAGCAGCTTAAAGCAGGGGGCGGCTAACTATGGCTACACCTTC. Amino acid sequence: CASSLKQGAANYGYTF.

The sample holds many counts of this clonotype. V and J are TRBV19 and TRBJ2-2; TRBD1 matches 7 bases. The V segment lost 6 bases and the J segment 5 bases; nucleotides outside the gene matches: 6. The CDR3 runs 14 residues. Germline CDR1 is LNHDA and CDR2 is SQIVND (reference sequence). The CDR3 DNA follows: TGTGCCAGTAGACGACAGGGTAGGACCGGGGAGCTGTTTTTT. Translating gives CASRRQGRTGELFF.

This clonotype showed up many times. The genes are TRBV10-3 and TRBJ2-3; D is ambiguous. This CDR3 spans 12 amino acids. Trimming removed 7 bases at V and 6 bases at J, with 11 bases between. Germline values: CDR1 ENHRY, CDR2 SYGVKD. CDR3 sequence (DNA): TGTGCCATCACCCATGGTGGGGATACGCAGTATTTT. It specifies CAITHGGDTQYF.